These T cell receptor beta chains were read from a single sample in a study of blood T cell repertoires in COVID-19. Using immunoSEQ multiplex PCR, the repertoire was profiled, and TCRdb retains in-frame clones only, with some absent. This sample yields over 150,000 clones, of which approximately 83% are seen a single time; approximately 11% belongs to the top ten. The source material was peripheral blood. The source of these receptors is an older man with active or convalescent COVID-19. The CDR3 runs from the conserved cysteine through the conserved F or W. A D gene is named only where the DNA matches it firmly. Clone size is shown for a subset of rows, as once, few, many or a class of expanded clone.

>few|TRBV7-9|13|.|TRBJ1-2
CASSRDMFSGYTF
TGTGCCAGCAGCCGGGACATGTTTAGCGGCTACACCTTC
>.|TRBV20-1|13|.|TRBJ2-5
CSASGDNGETQYF
TGCAGTGCTAGTGGGGACAATGGAGAGACCCAGTACTTC
>few|TRBV7-2|13|.|TRBJ1-1
CASSFAGATEAFF
TGTGCCAGCAGCTTCGCGGGAGCCACTGAAGCTTTCTTT
>.|TRBV19|14|.|TRBJ1-2
CASSLSGPLGGYTF
TGTGCCAGTAGTCTTTCAGGGCCTCTGGGGGGCTACACCTTC
>.|TRBV4-3|15|TRBD1|TRBJ2-7
CASSQRGQGDYEQYF
TGCGCCAGCAGCCAGCGGGGACAGGGGGACTACGAGCAGTACTTC
>few|TRBV3-1/TRBV3-2|16|TRBD1|TRBJ1-1
CASSQGQGAWNTEAFF
TGTGCCAGCAGCCAAGGGCAGGGGGCATGGAACACTGAAGCTTTCTTT
>.|TRBV5-1|14|TRBD1|TRBJ1-6
CASSSTQGDSPLHF
TGCGCCAGCAGCTCAACGCAGGGGGATTCACCCCTCCACTTT
>.|TRBV18|14|TRBD2|TRBJ2-5
CASSRAGVQETQYF
TGTGCCAGCTCACGGGCGGGGGTTCAAGAGACCCAGTACTTC
>few|TRBV7-9|15|TRBD1|TRBJ1-1
CASSYKGQGPLEAFF
TGTGCCAGCAGCTACAAGGGACAGGGTCCCTTAGAAGCTTTCTTT
>.|TRBV4-3|14|.|TRBJ1-1
CASSLGRGDTEAFF
TGCGCCAGCAGCCTCGGGAGGGGGGATACTGAAGCTTTCTTT
>.|TRBV15|14|.|TRBJ1-2
CATSRGHENYGYTF
TGTGCCACCAGCAGAGGACACGAAAACTATGGCTACACCTTC
>.|TRBV2|14|.|TRBJ1-1
CASSLPWGDTEAFF
TGTGCCAGCAGTCTCCCTTGGGGGGACACTGAAGCTTTCTTT
>.|TRBV7-8|15|.|TRBJ2-2
CASSLVYSYTGELFF
TGTGCCAGCAGCTTAGTTTACAGCTACACCGGGGAGCTGTTTTTT
>.|TRBV18|15|TRBD1|TRBJ1-1
CASSFTGDVNTEAFF
TGTGCCAGCTCATTCACAGGGGACGTGAACACTGAAGCTTTCTTT
>.|TRBV3-1/TRBV3-2|16|.|TRBJ2-2
CASSQGGRRPTGELFF
TGTGCCAGCAGCCAAGGCGGAAGGAGACCCACCGGGGAGCTGTTTTTT
>.|TRBV5-1|15|TRBD2|TRBJ2-3
CASSWLAGAGDTQYF
TGCGCCAGCAGCTGGTTAGCGGGAGCGGGAGATACGCAGTATTTT
>.|TRBV7-6|18|TRBD2|TRBJ2-7
CASSLIGVGGRANNEQYF
TGTGCCAGCAGCTTAATAGGTGTAGGCGGGAGGGCCAACAACGAGCAGTACTTC
>.|TRBV18|15|TRBD1|TRBJ2-3
CASSPSTGFLDTQYF
TGTGCCAGCTCACCGTCGACAGGGTTTTTGGATACGCAGTATTTT
>few|TRBV18|14|.|TRBJ1-1
CASSPGQVLTEAFF
TGTGCCAGCTCACCAGGGCAGGTCCTAACTGAAGCTTTCTTT
>.|TRBV7-2|16|TRBD1|TRBJ1-5
CASSLRLGQGVWPQHF
TGTGCCAGCAGCTTAAGATTGGGACAGGGAGTGTGGCCCCAGCATTTT
>.|TRBV2|17|TRBD1|TRBJ1-5
CASRITGGTYSNQPQHF
TGTGCCAGCAGGATAACAGGGGGCACCTATAGCAATCAGCCCCAGCATTTT
>.|TRBV12-3/TRBV12-4|13|.|TRBJ1-2
CASNFGGGPGYTF
TGTGCCAGCAACTTCGGGGGGGGGCCTGGCTACACCTTC
>once|TRBV2|13|.|TRBJ1-5
CASSVLRDQPQHF
TGTGCCAGCAGTGTTCTTCGGGATCAGCCCCAGCATTTT
>.|TRBV3-1/TRBV3-2|16|.|TRBJ2-1
CASSQGLLGGGSEQFF
TGTGCCAGCAGCCAAGGTCTGTTAGGTGGTGGGAGTGAGCAGTTCTTC
>.|TRBV18|15|.|TRBJ1-1
CASSPGGGASTEAFF
TGTGCCAGCTCACCCGGGGGGGGCGCTTCTACTGAAGCTTTCTTT
>.|TRBV6-2/TRBV6-3|13|.|TRBJ1-2
CASSFGGRYGYTF
TGTGCCAGCAGCTTTGGTGGCCGATATGGCTACACCTTC
>.|TRBV6-6|14|.|TRBJ1-5
CASSWTNSNQPQHF
TGTGCCAGCAGTTGGACTAATAGCAATCAGCCCCAGCATTTT
>.|TRBV4-3|17|TRBD1|TRBJ2-1
CASSRRTGQSSYNEQFF
TGCGCCAGCAGCCGAAGGACAGGGCAGAGCTCCTACAATGAGCAGTTCTTC
>once|TRBV30|15|TRBD1|TRBJ2-2
CAWRRGTGQTGELFF
TGTGCCTGGAGAAGGGGGACAGGGCAAACCGGGGAGCTGTTTTTT
>.|TRBV18|14|.|TRBJ1-5
CASSRGGARQPQHF
TGTGCCAGCTCACGGGGGGGGGCTCGGCAGCCCCAGCATTTT
>.|TRBV15|18|.|TRBJ2-7
CATSRERGARDTPYEQYF
TGTGCCACCAGCAGAGAGAGAGGGGCCCGGGACACTCCCTACGAGCAGTACTTC
>.|TRBV7-9|16|.|TRBJ1-4
CASSSPEQIVNEKLFF
TGTGCCAGCAGCTCCCCGGAACAGATTGTCAATGAAAAACTGTTTTTT
>.|TRBV12-3/TRBV12-4|12|.|TRBJ1-1
CASSYQWQEAFF
TGTGCCAGCAGTTATCAGTGGCAGGAAGCTTTCTTT
>.|TRBV7-2|18|TRBD1|TRBJ2-3
CASSFQIGTGGLTDTQYF
TGTGCCAGCAGCTTCCAAATCGGGACAGGGGGACTCACAGATACGCAGTATTTT
>.|TRBV24-1|15|TRBD1|TRBJ1-4
CATSGRQGGGEKLFF
TGTGCCACCAGTGGCCGACAGGGAGGAGGTGAAAAACTGTTTTTT
>.|TRBV19|12|.|TRBJ1-5
CATQGYNQPQHF
TGTGCCACTCAGGGGTACAATCAGCCCCAGCATTTT
>.|TRBV5-4|15|TRBD1|TRBJ1-2
CASSSPGQGDYGYTF
TGTGCCAGCAGCTCGCCGGGACAGGGGGACTATGGCTACACCTTC
>many|TRBV25-1|14|TRBD2|TRBJ2-1
CASSLAGVNNEQFF
TGTGCCAGCAGTTTAGCGGGAGTGAACAATGAGCAGTTCTTC
>once|TRBV25-1|17|TRBD2|TRBJ2-3
CASSELGLAGVTDTQYF
TGTGCCAGCAGTGAATTGGGCTTAGCGGGAGTAACAGATACGCAGTATTTT
>.|TRBV28|15|.|TRBJ1-5
CASREQGPVNQPQHF
TGTGCCAGCAGGGAACAGGGACCTGTAAATCAGCCCCAGCATTTT